A single sample gave rise to the 11 T cell receptor beta chains below, sequenced in a study of cytomegalovirus exposure and HLA in healthy donors. With 60 Vbeta and 13 Jbeta primers, the PCR was carried out. The assay was immunoSEQ multiplex PCR, and TCRdb's table has in-frame clones only and misses some. The table lists 120,000 to 150,000 clones, 60% to 85% of them singletons. The sequencing input was PBMCs. The receptor source for this set is a man between 40 and 49 years old in good health and CMV-seropositive.

The chain combines TRBV7-9 with TRBJ1-1, with D possibly TRBD1 on 5 matching bases. V was trimmed by 1 base and J by 4 bases, leaving 13 bases between them. CDR3 length: 15 amino acids. Germline V lookup: CDR1 SEHNR, CDR2 FQNEAQ (reference sequence). CDR3 DNA sequence: TGTGCCAGCAGCTTAGAGGCAGGGAGGCGCACTGAAGCTTTCTTT. Translating it yields CASSLEAGRRTEAFF.

The V and J genes are TRBV30 and TRBJ2-1, with 7 bases matching TRBD2. The CDR3 length is 18 residues. Germline CDR1 and CDR2: GTSNPN and SVGIG (reference sequence). The V and J ends lost 4 bases and 0 bases, in that order; junction bases with no gene match: 15. The CDR3 DNA is TGTGCCTGGACCCGATCCCTCACTAGCGAGAGCTCCTACAATGAGCAGTTCTTC. Translating it yields CAWTRSLTSESSYNEQFF.

The chain is built from TRBV4-1 and TRBJ1-4; 11 bases line up with TRBD1. The CDR3 has 15 residues. Germline V gene data show CDR1 as MGHRA and CDR2 as YSYEKL. J gave up 7 bases and V 2 bases, and 3 bases lay outside the gene matches. CDR3 in DNA: TGCGCCAGCAGCCAAACCGGGACAGGGGGTGAAAAACTGTTTTTT. Translation: CASSQTGTGGEKLFF.

The gene calls are TRBV30 and TRBJ2-5, with D maybe TRBD2 (6 bases). The length of the CDR3 is 14 residues. The germline CDR1 and CDR2 sequences are GTSNPN and SVGIG (reference sequence). V lost 4 bases and J 2 bases, leaving 14 bases between the germline ends. The CDR3 region has the DNA TGTGCCTGGACCCTCGGGGGACCGCAAGAGACCCAGTACTTC. Protein product: CAWTLGGPQETQYF.

This clone was counted once. The rearrangement uses TRBV7-9 and TRBJ2-1; D possibly corresponds to TRBD2 (6 bases). The germline gives CDR1 SEHNR, CDR2 FQNEAQ (reference sequence). The V end was cut by 1 base, the J end by 6 bases, with 16 bases between. CDR3 length: 16 amino acids. The CDR3: CASSLESGFSVNEQFF. The DNA of the CDR3 is TGTGCCAGCAGCTTAGAGAGCGGGTTTTCGGTCAATGAGCAGTTCTTC.

For this clone: Its ends do not fully match the called genes, so a read error is possible. The chain employs TRBV7-3 and TRBJ2-2; 11 nucleotides match TRBD1. There are 17 residues in the CDR3. Germline-derived CDR1 and CDR2 are SGHTA and FQGTGA. The CDR3 spells CSSSRGTGTGGTGELFF. In nucleotides, the CDR3 is TGTTCCAGCAGCCGGGGCACCGGGACAGGGGGCACCGGGGAGCTGTTTTTT.

The chain carries TRBV6-5 and TRBJ2-5; 9 positions match TRBD1. The CDR3 totals 12 residues. Trimming at V came to 5 bases and at J to 11 bases, leaving 6 bases not matched to a gene. Germline V gene lookup returns CDR1 MNHEY and CDR2 SVGAGI. The CDR3 sequence: CASSRTGAGQYF. Here the CDR3 DNA reads TGTGCCAGCAGTAGGACAGGGGCCGGGCAGTACTTC.

This rearrangement joins TRBV9 to TRBJ1-5, with a tentative D call TRBD1 (5 bases). V lost 4 bases and J lost 1, with 21 bases in between. The CDR3 has 18 amino acids. From germline, CDR1 is SGDLS and CDR2 YYNGEE. The CDR3 here is CASSSRRPAGGSNQPQHF. CDR3 coding DNA: TGTGCCAGCAGCTCCCGCCGCCCGGCGGGGGGAAGCAATCAGCCCCAGCATTTT.

V and J are TRBV7-7 and TRBJ2-3; the D gene is possibly TRBD2 (5 bases). Germline CDR1 is SSHAT and CDR2 is FNYEAQ (reference sequence). The CDR3 has 15 residues. Trimming cost V 4 bases and J 4 bases, with 15 bases left between them. CDR3 nucleotide sequence: TGTGCCAGCAGCTCCTCCAGACTATCGCCAGATACGCAGTATTTT. Protein: CASSSSRLSPDTQYF. Complete variable domain (other parts from reference TRBV7-7 and TRBJ2-3): GAGVSQSPRYKVTKRGQDVTLRCDPISSHATLYWYQQALGQGPEFLTYFNYEAQPDKSGLPSDRFSAERPEGSISTLTIQRTEQRDSAMYRCASSSSRLSPDTQYFGPGTRLTVL.

V and J are TRBV11-2 and TRBJ2-1; TRBD1 might be the D (5 bases). V was clipped by 5 bases and J by 7 bases, with 12 bases between them. CDR1 SGHAT and CDR2 FQNNGV come from the germline V gene. This CDR3 region has 13 residues. The CDR3 nucleotides are TGTGCCAGCAGCCTCTCCAGGGCTAATGAGCAGTTCTTC. Protein: CASSLSRANEQFF.

The chain uses TRBV28 and TRBJ1-3; 7 bases match TRBD1. The CDR3 covers 15 residues. Germline CDR1 reads MDHEN; CDR2 reads SYDVKM. Trimming took 7 bases from V and 0 from J; bases not matched to a gene: 6. The CDR3 spells CASMEGQFSGNTIYF. In DNA, the CDR3 is TGTGCCAGCATGGAGGGACAGTTCTCTGGAAACACCATATATTTT.